Listed below are T cell receptor beta chains from one sample, sequenced in a study of cytomegalovirus exposure and HLA in healthy donors. Sequencing used immunoSEQ multiplex PCR; TCRdb keeps in-frame clones, though not all of them. The repertoire consists of about 94,000 clones, with roughly three fifths occurring once and the leading ten covering 3.9%. Material for sequencing was PBMCs. The receptor set was obtained from a man aged 30 to 39 in good health and CMV-seronegative. CDR3s include the opening cysteine and the closing phenylalanine or tryptophan. The D gene is left open where the match is weak. Some rows mark clone size as missing; the rest say once, few, many or name a class of expanded clone.

TGTGCCAGCAGTTACTCGGCCAGGCCTAACTATGGCTACACCTTC	CASSYSARPNYGYTF	-	few	TRBV6-6	TRBJ1-2
TGTGCCAGCAGGGAGACAGGGGGTCAGCCCCAGCATTTT	CASRETGGQPQHF	TRBD1	-	TRBV6-1	TRBJ1-5
TGTGCCAGCAGCCTCAGGGGTGTTAACACCGGGGAGCTGTTTTTT	CASSLRGVNTGELFF	-	few	TRBV11-2	TRBJ2-2
TGTGCCAGTACTTCCCCAAGACAGACTAACTATGGCTACACCTTC	CASTSPRQTNYGYTF	-	-	TRBV19	TRBJ1-2
TGTGCCAGCAGCTTAAAAGCGTCTTATGGCTACACCTTC	CASSLKASYGYTF	-	medium-sized	TRBV7-9	TRBJ1-2
TGTGCCAGCAGCTTGTTCCGAGAGATCCAGTACTTC	CASSLFREIQYF	-	-	TRBV7-2	TRBJ2-5
TGCGCCAGCGCTGCGGTGCAGTACCAAGAGACCCAGTACTTC	CASAAVQYQETQYF	-	-	TRBV5-1	TRBJ2-5
TGTGCCAGCAGCTTAAATTCAGGGACTACCTACGAGCAGTACTTC	CASSLNSGTTYEQYF	TRBD2	-	TRBV11-3	TRBJ2-7
TGCAGCGTTGAAGGGGGACAGTCCTACGTGCAGTACTTC	CSVEGGQSYVQYF	TRBD1	-	TRBV29-1	TRBJ2-7
TGTGCCAGCAGTGTTGGGACTAGCGTTACCTACAATGAGCAGTTCTTC	CASSVGTSVTYNEQFF	TRBD2	-	TRBV6-6	TRBJ2-1
TGTGCCAGTAGTATAAGGTCCGGGACAGGGCGCGTGGGGGCTGAAGCTTTCTTT	CASSIRSGTGRVGAEAFF	TRBD1	few	TRBV19	TRBJ1-1
TGTGCCAGCAGTTACTCGAATTACGGCTATGGCTACACCTTC	CASSYSNYGYGYTF	-	-	TRBV6-6	TRBJ1-2
TGTGCCAGCAGCCCAGGGGGTGACACCATATATTTT	CASSPGGDTIYF	TRBD1	-	TRBV11-3	TRBJ1-3
TGTGCCAGCAGTCGCGGACAGGGTGGCGGCCTAACTGAAGCTTTCTTT	CASSRGQGGGLTEAFF	TRBD1	-	TRBV27	TRBJ1-1
TGTGCCAGCAGCCAAGCAGATACAAACACCGGGGAGCTGTTTTTT	CASSQADTNTGELFF	-	-	TRBV4-2	TRBJ2-2
TGCGCCAGCAGCTTGAGTTCGGCTAGCGGGAGCGGGACCGGGGAGCTGTTTTTT	CASSLSSASGSGTGELFF	TRBD2	few	TRBV5-1	TRBJ2-2
TGTGCCAGCAGCTTATCCCTAGCGGGAGCATTAGATACGCAGTATTTT	CASSLSLAGALDTQYF	TRBD2	few	TRBV7-9	TRBJ2-3
TGTGCCAGCAGCTCCTACAGCAACTCCTACGAGCAGTACTTC	CASSSYSNSYEQYF	-	-	TRBV9	TRBJ2-7
TGTGCCACCAGGAGGGCCTCCTACAATGAGCAGTTCTTC	CATRRASYNEQFF	-	-	TRBV15	TRBJ2-1
TGTGCCAGCAGTCAGTGGACAGGGGCAACTAATGAAAAACTGTTTTTT	CASSQWTGATNEKLFF	TRBD1	few	TRBV27	TRBJ1-4
TGTGCCAGCAGCCAAGGGGGCGCCGGTTACGAGCAGTACTTC	CASSQGGAGYEQYF	TRBD1	few	TRBV28	TRBJ2-7
TGTGCCAGCAGGACGGGACAGAACACCGGGGAGCTGTTTTTT	CASRTGQNTGELFF	-	-	TRBV2	TRBJ2-2
TGTGCCAGCAGCACGGACCGGGACAGGACCTACGAGCAGTACTTC	CASSTDRDRTYEQYF	TRBD1	-	TRBV5-5	TRBJ2-7
TGTGCCAGCAGTGACTCGATCGGGGGTGGAGAAAAACTGTTTTTT	CASSDSIGGGEKLFF	-	medium-sized	TRBV6-4	TRBJ1-4
TGCGCCAGCAGCCCCCGGGCCAGGGAGGGCAATGAGCAGTTCTTC	CASSPRAREGNEQFF	TRBD2	once	TRBV5-1	TRBJ2-1
TGTGCCAGCCGCGCCAGGTTTTACAATGGGCAGTTCTTC	CASRARFYNGQFF	-	once	TRBV6-5	TRBJ2-1
TGTGCCACCTCTGGGGGCGGAGACACTGAAGCTTTCTTT	CATSGGGDTEAFF	-	once	TRBV15	TRBJ1-1
TGCGCCAGCACCGGGACAGGGGGCGTTAACCACGAGCAGTACTTC	CASTGTGGVNHEQYF	TRBD1	-	TRBV10-2	TRBJ2-7
TGTGCCAGCAGCTTAACAGGTGTAAACGAGCAGTACTTC	CASSLTGVNEQYF	-	-	TRBV5-5	TRBJ2-7
TGTGCCAGCAGCTTAGTATTAGCCGTCTACAATGAGCAGTTCTTC	CASSLVLAVYNEQFF	-	few	TRBV7-9	TRBJ2-1
TGTGCCAGCAGCTTGTTGGGGACGGGGGATTCACCCCTCCACTTT	CASSLLGTGDSPLHF	-	-	TRBV5-5	TRBJ1-6
TGTGCTAGTGGTTGGGGACAGGGAAGAGATGGCTACACCTTC	CASGWGQGRDGYTF	TRBD1	few	TRBV12-5	TRBJ1-2
TGTGCCAGCAGTTTCCTACCTGGGGCCAACGTCCTGACTTTC	CASSFLPGANVLTF	-	-	TRBV2	TRBJ2-6
TGTGCCAGCAGTCCCCCCGGGGGACAGGGACCCGGTAGCTACACCTTC	CASSPPGGQGPGSYTF	TRBD1	-	TRBV25-1	TRBJ1-2
TGCGCCAGCAGCTTGTTAGGAGGGCGGGCCACCGGGGAGCTGTTTTTT	CASSLLGGRATGELFF	-	-	TRBV5-1	TRBJ2-2
TGCGCCAGCAGCTTGTCCAGCGGGAGGAACACCGGGGAGCTGTTTTTT	CASSLSSGRNTGELFF	TRBD2	-	TRBV5-1	TRBJ2-2